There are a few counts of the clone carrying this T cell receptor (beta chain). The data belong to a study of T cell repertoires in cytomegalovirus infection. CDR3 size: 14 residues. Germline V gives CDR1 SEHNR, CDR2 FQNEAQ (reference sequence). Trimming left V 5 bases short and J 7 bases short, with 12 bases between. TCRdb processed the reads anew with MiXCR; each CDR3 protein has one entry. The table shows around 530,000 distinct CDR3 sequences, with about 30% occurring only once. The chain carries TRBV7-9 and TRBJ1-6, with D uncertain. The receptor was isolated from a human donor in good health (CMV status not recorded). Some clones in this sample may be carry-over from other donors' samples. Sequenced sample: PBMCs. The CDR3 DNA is TGTGCCAGCAGCCAAGGAAACGTCAATTCACCCCTCCACTTT. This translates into CASSQGNVNSPLHF.